The subject of this entry is one T cell receptor beta chain. Its specificity is not known. PCR was performed using 60 Vbeta and 13 Jbeta primers. Profiling relied on immunoSEQ multiplex PCR, and the TCRdb table lists in-frame clones only, not all of them. The data show 200,000 to 250,000 clones, 70% to 90% seen once. The source of the sample is a study of cytomegalovirus exposure and HLA in healthy donors. Germline CDR1 is DFQATT and CDR2 is SNEGSKA (reference sequence). The CDR3 covers 11 residues. Study outcomes and limitations: Later analysis identified several of the most significant clusters that appeared linked to common viral pathogens. When analyzed later, a missense DCLRE1C variant was found to be linked to TCR beta V- and J-gene trimming. It was only CMV serostatus that was available as immune exposure information. The authors enumerated over 150 TCR beta chains as linked to cytomegalovirus.

Sequenced input: PBMCs. The TCR sequence derives from a human donor in good health. The rearrangement joins TRBV20-1 to TRBJ2-4, with TRBD2 identical over 7 bases. The CDR3 is CSRGRMGIQYF. The CDR3 bases are TGCAGCCGCGGGAGAATGGGCATTCAGTACTTC.